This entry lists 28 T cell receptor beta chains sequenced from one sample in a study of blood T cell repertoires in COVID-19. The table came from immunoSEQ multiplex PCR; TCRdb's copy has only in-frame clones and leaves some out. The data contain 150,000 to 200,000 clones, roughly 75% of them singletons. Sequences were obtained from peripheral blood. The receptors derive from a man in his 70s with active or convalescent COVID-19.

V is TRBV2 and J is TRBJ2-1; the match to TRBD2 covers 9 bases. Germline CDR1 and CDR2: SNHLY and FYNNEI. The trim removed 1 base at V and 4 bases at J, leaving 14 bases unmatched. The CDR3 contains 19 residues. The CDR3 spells CASSEESGRTQRRYNEQFF. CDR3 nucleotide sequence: TGTGCCAGCAGTGAAGAAAGCGGGAGGACACAACGCCGATACAATGAGCAGTTCTTC.

CDR3 coding DNA: TGTGCCAGCAGTTTAGGGGTCGGGGGGTCCTCCTACGAGCAGTACTTC. This gives the protein CASSLGVGGSSYEQYF. J is TRBJ2-7 and V is TRBV27; 7 bases align to TRBD2. Germline-derived CDR1 and CDR2 are MNHEY and SMNVEV (reference sequence). The ends lost 2 bases at V and 0 bases at J; junction bases unmatched: 7. The CDR3 is 16 amino acids.

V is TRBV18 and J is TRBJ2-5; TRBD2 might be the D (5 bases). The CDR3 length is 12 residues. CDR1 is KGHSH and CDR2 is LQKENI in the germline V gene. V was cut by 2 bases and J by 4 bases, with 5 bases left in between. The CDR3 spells CASSPEGETQYF. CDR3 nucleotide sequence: TGTGCCAGCTCACCAGAGGGAGAGACCCAGTACTTC. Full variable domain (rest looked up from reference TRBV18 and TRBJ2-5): NAGVMQNPRHLVRRRGQEARLRCSPMKGHSHVYWYRQLPEEGLKFMVYLQKENIIDESGMPKERFSAEFPKEGPSILRIQQVVRGDSAAYFCASSPEGETQYFGPGTRLLVL.

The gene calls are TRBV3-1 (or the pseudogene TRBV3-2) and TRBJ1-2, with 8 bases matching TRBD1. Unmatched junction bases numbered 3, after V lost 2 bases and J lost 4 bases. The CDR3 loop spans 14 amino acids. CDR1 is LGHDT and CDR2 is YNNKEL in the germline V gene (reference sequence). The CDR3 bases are TGTGCCAGCAGCCAACAGGGGGCCCCCTATGGCTACACCTTC. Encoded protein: CASSQQGAPYGYTF.

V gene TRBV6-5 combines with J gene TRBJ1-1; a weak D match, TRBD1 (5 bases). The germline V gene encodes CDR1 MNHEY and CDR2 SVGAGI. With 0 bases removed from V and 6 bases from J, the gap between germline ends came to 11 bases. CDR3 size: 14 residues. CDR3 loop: CASSYSFRQPEAFF. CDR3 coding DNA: TGTGCCAGCAGTTACTCCTTCCGACAGCCTGAAGCTTTCTTT.

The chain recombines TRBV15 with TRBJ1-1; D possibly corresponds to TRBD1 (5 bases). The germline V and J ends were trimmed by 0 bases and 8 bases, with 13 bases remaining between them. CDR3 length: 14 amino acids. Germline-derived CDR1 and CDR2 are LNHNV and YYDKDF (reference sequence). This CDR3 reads CATSRDQGGREAFF. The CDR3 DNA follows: TGTGCCACCAGCAGAGATCAGGGAGGGAGGGAAGCTTTCTTT.

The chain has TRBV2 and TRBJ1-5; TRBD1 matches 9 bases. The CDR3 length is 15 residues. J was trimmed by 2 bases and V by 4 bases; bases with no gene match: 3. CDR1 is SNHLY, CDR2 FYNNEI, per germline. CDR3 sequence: CASSGGQGGNQPQHF. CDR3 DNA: TGTGCCAGCAGTGGGGGACAGGGTGGCAATCAGCCCCAGCATTTT.

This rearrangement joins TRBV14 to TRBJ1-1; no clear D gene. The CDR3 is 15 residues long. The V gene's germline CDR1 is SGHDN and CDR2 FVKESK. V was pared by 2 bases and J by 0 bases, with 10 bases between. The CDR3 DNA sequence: TGTGCCAGCAGCCAAACGGGAGGCTTGAACACTGAAGCTTTCTTT. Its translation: CASSQTGGLNTEAFF.

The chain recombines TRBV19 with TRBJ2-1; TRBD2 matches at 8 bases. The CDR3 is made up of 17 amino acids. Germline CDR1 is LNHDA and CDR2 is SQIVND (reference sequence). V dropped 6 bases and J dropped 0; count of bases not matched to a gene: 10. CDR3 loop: CASSLPSGSSSYNEQFF. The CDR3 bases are TGTGCCAGTAGCCTTCCTAGCGGGTCGAGCTCCTACAATGAGCAGTTCTTC.

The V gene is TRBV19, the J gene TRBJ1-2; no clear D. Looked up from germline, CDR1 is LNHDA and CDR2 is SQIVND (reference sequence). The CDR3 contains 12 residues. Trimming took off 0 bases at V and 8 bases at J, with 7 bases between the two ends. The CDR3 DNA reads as TGTGCCAGTAGTATAGATGTATCCGGCTACACCTTC. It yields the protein CASSIDVSGYTF.

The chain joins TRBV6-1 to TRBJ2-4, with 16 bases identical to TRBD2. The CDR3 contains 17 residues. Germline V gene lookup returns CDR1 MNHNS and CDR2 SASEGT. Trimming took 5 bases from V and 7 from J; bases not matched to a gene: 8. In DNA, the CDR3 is TGTGCCAGCAGTAAAGGGACTAGCGGGGGGGCTTGGAACATTCAGTACTTC. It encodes CASSKGTSGGAWNIQYF.

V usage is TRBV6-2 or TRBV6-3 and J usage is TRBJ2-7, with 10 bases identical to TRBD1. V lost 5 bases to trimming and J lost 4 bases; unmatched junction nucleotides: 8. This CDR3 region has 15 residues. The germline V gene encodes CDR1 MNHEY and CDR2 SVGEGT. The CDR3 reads CASSPSGQGNYEQYF. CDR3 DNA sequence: TGTGCCAGCAGTCCCTCGGGACAGGGGAATTACGAGCAGTACTTC.

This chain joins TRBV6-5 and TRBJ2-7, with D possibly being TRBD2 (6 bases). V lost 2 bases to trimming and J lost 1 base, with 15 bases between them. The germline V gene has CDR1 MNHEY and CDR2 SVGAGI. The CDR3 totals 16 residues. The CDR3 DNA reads TGTGCCAGCAGTTACCCCACTAGCCGAACTTCCTACGAGCAGTACTTC. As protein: CASSYPTSRTSYEQYF.

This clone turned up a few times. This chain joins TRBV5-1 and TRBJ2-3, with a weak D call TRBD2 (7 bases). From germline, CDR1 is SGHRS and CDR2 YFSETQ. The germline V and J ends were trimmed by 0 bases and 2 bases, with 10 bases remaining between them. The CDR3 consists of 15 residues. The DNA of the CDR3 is TGCGCCAGCAGCTTGGATGGGGGGGCCACAGATACGCAGTATTTT. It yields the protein CASSLDGGATDTQYF.

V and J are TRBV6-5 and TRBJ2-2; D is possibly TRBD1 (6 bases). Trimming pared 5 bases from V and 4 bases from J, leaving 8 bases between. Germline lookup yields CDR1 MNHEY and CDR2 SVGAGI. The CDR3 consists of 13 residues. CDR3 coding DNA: TGTGCCAGCAGTACGGACAGCACCGGGGAGCTGTTTTTT. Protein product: CASSTDSTGELFF.

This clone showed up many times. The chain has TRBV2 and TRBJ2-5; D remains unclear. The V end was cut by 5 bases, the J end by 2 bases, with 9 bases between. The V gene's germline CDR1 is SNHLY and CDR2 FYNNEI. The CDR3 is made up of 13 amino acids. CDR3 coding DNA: TGTGCCAGCAGTCTAGTTTATCAAGAGACCCAGTACTTC. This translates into CASSLVYQETQYF.

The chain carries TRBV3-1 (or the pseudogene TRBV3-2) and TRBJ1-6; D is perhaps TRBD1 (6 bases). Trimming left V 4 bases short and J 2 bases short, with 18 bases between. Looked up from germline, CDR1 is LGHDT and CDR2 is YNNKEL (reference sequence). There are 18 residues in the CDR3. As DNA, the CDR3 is TGTGCCAGCAGCCCTACTCCCCCTGGGGGCGCCTATAATTCACCCCTCCACTTT. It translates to CASSPTPPGGAYNSPLHF.

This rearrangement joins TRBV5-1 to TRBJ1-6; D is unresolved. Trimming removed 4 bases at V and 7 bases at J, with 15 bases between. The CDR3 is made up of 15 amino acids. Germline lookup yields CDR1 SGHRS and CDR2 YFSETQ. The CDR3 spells CASSSSGNWNSPLHF. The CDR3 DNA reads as TGCGCCAGCAGCAGTTCGGGGAATTGGAATTCACCCCTCCACTTT.

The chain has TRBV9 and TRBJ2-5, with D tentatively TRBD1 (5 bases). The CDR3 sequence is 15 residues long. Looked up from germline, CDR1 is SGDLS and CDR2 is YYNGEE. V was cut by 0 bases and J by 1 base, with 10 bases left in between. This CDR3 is CASSVGQISQETQYF. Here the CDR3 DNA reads TGTGCCAGCAGCGTAGGACAGATATCCCAAGAGACCCAGTACTTC.

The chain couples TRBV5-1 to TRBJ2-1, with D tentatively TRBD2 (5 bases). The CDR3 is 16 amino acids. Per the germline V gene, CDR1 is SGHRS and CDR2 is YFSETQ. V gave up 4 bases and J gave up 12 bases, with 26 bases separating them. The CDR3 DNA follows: TGCGCCAGCAGCCCTGGTGAAGGGCCCTCCTTGGGGAGGCAGTTCTTC. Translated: CASSPGEGPSLGRQFF.

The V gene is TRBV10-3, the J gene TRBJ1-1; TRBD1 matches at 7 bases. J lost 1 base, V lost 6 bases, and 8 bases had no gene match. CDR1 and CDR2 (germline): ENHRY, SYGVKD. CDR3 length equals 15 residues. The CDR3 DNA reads TGTGCCATCAGCCGAGAACAGGGGCGGAACACTGAAGCTTTCTTT. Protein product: CAISREQGRNTEAFF.

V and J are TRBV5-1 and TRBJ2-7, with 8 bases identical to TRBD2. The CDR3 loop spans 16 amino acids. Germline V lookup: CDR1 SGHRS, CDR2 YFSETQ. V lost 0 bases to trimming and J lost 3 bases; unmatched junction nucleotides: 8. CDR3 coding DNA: TGCGCCAGCAGCTTGGCGGGGCGGGGGGCGATCTACGAGCAGTACTTC. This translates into CASSLAGRGAIYEQYF. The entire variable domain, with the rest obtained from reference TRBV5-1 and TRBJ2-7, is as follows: KAGVTQTPRYLIKTRGQQVTLSCSPISGHRSVSWYQQTPGQGLQFLFEYFSETQRNKGNFPGRFSGRQFSNSRSEMNVSTLELGDSALYLCASSLAGRGAIYEQYFGPGTRLTVT.

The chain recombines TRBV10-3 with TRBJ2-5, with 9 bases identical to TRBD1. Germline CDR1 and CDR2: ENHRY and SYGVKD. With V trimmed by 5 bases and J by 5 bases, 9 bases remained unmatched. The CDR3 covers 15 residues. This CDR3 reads CAISSTGGVQETQYF. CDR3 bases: TGTGCCATCAGTTCCACAGGGGGCGTTCAGGAGACCCAGTACTTC.

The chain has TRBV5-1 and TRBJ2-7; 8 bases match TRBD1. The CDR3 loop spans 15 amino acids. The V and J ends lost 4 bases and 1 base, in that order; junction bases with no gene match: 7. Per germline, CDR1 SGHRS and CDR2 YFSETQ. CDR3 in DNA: TGCGCCAGCAGCCTGGACAGGGTTAATTCCTACGAGCAGTACTTC. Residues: CASSLDRVNSYEQYF.

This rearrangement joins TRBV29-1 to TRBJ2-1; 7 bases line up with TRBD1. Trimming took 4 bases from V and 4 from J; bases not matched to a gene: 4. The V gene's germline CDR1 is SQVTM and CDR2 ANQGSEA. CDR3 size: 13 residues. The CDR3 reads CSVGRDRYNEQFF. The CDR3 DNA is TGCAGCGTTGGTAGGGACAGATACAATGAGCAGTTCTTC.

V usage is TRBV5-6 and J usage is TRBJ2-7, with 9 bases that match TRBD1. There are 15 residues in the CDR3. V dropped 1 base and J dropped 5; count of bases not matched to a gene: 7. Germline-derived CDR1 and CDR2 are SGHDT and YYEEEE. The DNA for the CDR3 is TGTGCCAGCAGCTTGAACAGGGGGCTTGACAACGAGCAGTACTTC. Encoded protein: CASSLNRGLDNEQYF. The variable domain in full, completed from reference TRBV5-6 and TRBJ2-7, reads DAGVTQSPTHLIKTRGQQVTLRCSPKSGHDTVSWYQQALGQGPQFIFQYYEEEERQRGNFPDRFSGHQFPNYSSELNVNALLLGDSALYLCASSLNRGLDNEQYFGPGTRLTVT.

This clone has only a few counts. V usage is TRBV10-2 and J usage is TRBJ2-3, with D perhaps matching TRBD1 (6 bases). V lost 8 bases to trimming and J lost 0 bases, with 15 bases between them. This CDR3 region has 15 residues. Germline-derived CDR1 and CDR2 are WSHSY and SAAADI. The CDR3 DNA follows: TGCGCCAGCGGGGGCGAGGGGTCGAGCACAGATACGCAGTATTTT. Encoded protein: CASGGEGSSTDTQYF.

The CDR3 spells CASSYGTERHNEQFF. The CDR3 DNA reads TGTGCCAGCAGTTATGGGACAGAAAGACACAATGAGCAGTTCTTC. This sequence joins TRBV6-6 and TRBJ2-1, with 7 bases identical to TRBD1. Per germline, CDR1 MNHNY and CDR2 SVGAGI (reference sequence). V trimming: 3 bases; J trimming: 5 bases; junction bases outside the gene matches: 7. This CDR3 contains 15 residues.